This TCR beta chain emerged from a study of cytomegalovirus exposure and HLA in healthy donors. General study results and limits: Later analysis suggested links between common viral pathogens and several top significant clusters.

On this clone: Its specificity is unknown.

Germline CDR1 is SGHRS and CDR2 is YFSETQ. The CDR3 length is 17 residues. The V gene lost 4 bases and the J gene lost 3 bases, with 22 bases spanning the gap. Both 60 Vbeta primers and 13 Jbeta primers went into the PCR. Only in-frame clones appear in the TCRdb table, and some are missing; sequencing was by immunoSEQ multiplex PCR. The repertoire holds about 98,000 clones, with approximately 72% as singletons. The clonotype comes from a young man in good health and CMV-seropositive. The chain uses TRBV5-1 and TRBJ2-5, with a possible D match to TRBD2 (5 bases). Sequencing used PBMCs. Here the CDR3 reads CASSDSKSSGPKETQYF. DNA of the CDR3: TGCGCCAGCAGCGACTCCAAGTCGAGCGGACCGAAAGAGACCCAGTACTTC. Looking up the rest from reference TRBV5-1 and TRBJ2-5 gives the full variable domain: KAGVTQTPRYLIKTRGQQVTLSCSPISGHRSVSWYQQTPGQGLQFLFEYFSETQRNKGNFPGRFSGRQFSNSRSEMNVSTLELGDSALYLCASSDSKSSGPKETQYFGPGTRLLVL.